A single sample is the source of the 10 T cell receptor beta chains below, sequenced in a study of cytomegalovirus exposure and HLA in healthy donors. This PCR relied on a set of 60 Vbeta primers and 13 Jbeta primers. The data were produced by immunoSEQ multiplex PCR, yet TCRdb's version contains in-frame clones alone and is incomplete. This table has roughly 160,000 clones, roughly four fifths appearing once. The sequencing sample was made of PBMCs. All receptors come from a man in his sixties in good health and CMV-seronegative.

V is TRBV15 and J is TRBJ2-7; 8 bases are a match to TRBD2. CDR3 length equals 15 residues. The ends lost 1 base at V and 4 bases at J; junction bases unmatched: 6. Germline CDR1 is LNHNV and CDR2 is YYDKDF (reference sequence). For the CDR3, the DNA is TGTGCCACCAGCAGAGGTGCGGGACTAGGTTACGAGCAGTACTTC. Encoded protein: CATSRGAGLGYEQYF.

CDR3 bases: TGTGCCAGCAGTTACAGGACAGGGGGATCTGGGGCCAACGTCCTGACTTTC. This encodes CASSYRTGGSGANVLTF. The J gene is TRBJ2-6, the V gene TRBV27; TRBD1 matches at 10 bases. The trim removed 4 bases at V and 1 base at J, leaving 4 bases unmatched. Germline CDR1 MNHEY, CDR2 SMNVEV (reference sequence). The CDR3 length is 17 residues.

The genes are TRBV25-1 and TRBJ2-1; TRBD2 matches at 10 bases. Germline CDR1 and CDR2: MGHDK and SYGVNS. The length of the CDR3 is 15 residues. J was trimmed by 5 bases and V by 3 bases; bases with no gene match: 4. DNA for the CDR3: TGTGCCAGCAGTGACTTAGGACTAGCGGACAATGAGCAGTTCTTC. It codes for CASSDLGLADNEQFF.

The chain couples TRBV6-5 to TRBJ1-6, with D perhaps TRBD1 (5 bases). V shed 6 bases and J shed 10 bases, with 19 bases lying between them. The CDR3 runs to 15 residues. Looked up from germline, CDR1 is MNHEY and CDR2 is SVGAGI. DNA for the CDR3: TGTGCCAGCAGCTTGGGTGGAGGGGCAGGCTCACCCCTCCACTTT. This codes for CASSLGGGAGSPLHF.

This clone was detected only a few times. The gene calls are TRBV28 and TRBJ2-7, with a tentative D call TRBD1 (6 bases). There are 16 residues in the CDR3. Trimming took off 5 bases at V and 4 bases at J, with 21 bases between the two ends. Germline loops: CDR1 MDHEN, CDR2 SYDVKM. The CDR3 DNA reads TGTGCCAGCAGTCCAACCGGGACATTGTCCTCATACGAGCAGTACTTC. It encodes CASSPTGTLSSYEQYF.

The V call is TRBV19, the J call TRBJ2-1; TRBD1 might be the D (6 bases). V was cut by 6 bases and J by 7 bases, with 16 bases left in between. The CDR3 runs to 14 residues. The germline gives CDR1 LNHDA, CDR2 SQIVND (reference sequence). The CDR3 spells CASRADRLRNEQFF. CDR3 nucleotide sequence: TGTGCCAGTAGGGCGGACAGACTCAGGAATGAGCAGTTCTTC.

The chain has TRBV28 and TRBJ2-7; the D is unclear. Trimming stripped 5 bases from V and 5 bases from J, with 16 bases between. From germline, CDR1 is MDHEN and CDR2 SYDVKM. The CDR3 length is 14 residues. The CDR3 sequence: CASSPQLSRHEQYF. The CDR3 coding sequence is TGTGCCAGCAGTCCGCAGCTTTCGAGGCACGAGCAGTACTTC.

The chain combines TRBV6-6 with TRBJ2-7; 8 bases map to TRBD1. The CDR3 is 14 amino acids. Germline CDR1 MNHNY, CDR2 SVGAGI (reference sequence). V trimming: 6 bases; J trimming: 4 bases; junction bases outside the gene matches: 8. The CDR3 DNA is TGTGCCAGCAGACCAGGGGGCGCGGGTTACGAGCAGTACTTC. The encoded protein is CASRPGGAGYEQYF.

The chain uses TRBV28 and TRBJ2-7; TRBD2 agrees at 7 bases. This CDR3 has 14 amino acids. The junction had 8 bases not matched to a gene; V was cut back by 7 bases and J by 2 bases. Germline V lookup: CDR1 MDHEN, CDR2 SYDVKM. The CDR3 loop is CASKRAGETYEQYF. The CDR3, as DNA: TGTGCCAGCAAGCGGGCGGGAGAGACCTACGAGCAGTACTTC.

The gene calls are TRBV28 and TRBJ1-1; TRBD1 aligns across 7 bases. This CDR3 has 14 amino acids. V shed 8 bases and J 8 bases; nucleotides not matched to a gene: 14. CDR1 and CDR2 from the germline V gene are MDHEN and SYDVKM. DNA for the CDR3: TGTGCCAGCGAAACCCCGGGACAGCGAGTAGAAGCTTTCTTT. Its translation: CASETPGQRVEAFF.